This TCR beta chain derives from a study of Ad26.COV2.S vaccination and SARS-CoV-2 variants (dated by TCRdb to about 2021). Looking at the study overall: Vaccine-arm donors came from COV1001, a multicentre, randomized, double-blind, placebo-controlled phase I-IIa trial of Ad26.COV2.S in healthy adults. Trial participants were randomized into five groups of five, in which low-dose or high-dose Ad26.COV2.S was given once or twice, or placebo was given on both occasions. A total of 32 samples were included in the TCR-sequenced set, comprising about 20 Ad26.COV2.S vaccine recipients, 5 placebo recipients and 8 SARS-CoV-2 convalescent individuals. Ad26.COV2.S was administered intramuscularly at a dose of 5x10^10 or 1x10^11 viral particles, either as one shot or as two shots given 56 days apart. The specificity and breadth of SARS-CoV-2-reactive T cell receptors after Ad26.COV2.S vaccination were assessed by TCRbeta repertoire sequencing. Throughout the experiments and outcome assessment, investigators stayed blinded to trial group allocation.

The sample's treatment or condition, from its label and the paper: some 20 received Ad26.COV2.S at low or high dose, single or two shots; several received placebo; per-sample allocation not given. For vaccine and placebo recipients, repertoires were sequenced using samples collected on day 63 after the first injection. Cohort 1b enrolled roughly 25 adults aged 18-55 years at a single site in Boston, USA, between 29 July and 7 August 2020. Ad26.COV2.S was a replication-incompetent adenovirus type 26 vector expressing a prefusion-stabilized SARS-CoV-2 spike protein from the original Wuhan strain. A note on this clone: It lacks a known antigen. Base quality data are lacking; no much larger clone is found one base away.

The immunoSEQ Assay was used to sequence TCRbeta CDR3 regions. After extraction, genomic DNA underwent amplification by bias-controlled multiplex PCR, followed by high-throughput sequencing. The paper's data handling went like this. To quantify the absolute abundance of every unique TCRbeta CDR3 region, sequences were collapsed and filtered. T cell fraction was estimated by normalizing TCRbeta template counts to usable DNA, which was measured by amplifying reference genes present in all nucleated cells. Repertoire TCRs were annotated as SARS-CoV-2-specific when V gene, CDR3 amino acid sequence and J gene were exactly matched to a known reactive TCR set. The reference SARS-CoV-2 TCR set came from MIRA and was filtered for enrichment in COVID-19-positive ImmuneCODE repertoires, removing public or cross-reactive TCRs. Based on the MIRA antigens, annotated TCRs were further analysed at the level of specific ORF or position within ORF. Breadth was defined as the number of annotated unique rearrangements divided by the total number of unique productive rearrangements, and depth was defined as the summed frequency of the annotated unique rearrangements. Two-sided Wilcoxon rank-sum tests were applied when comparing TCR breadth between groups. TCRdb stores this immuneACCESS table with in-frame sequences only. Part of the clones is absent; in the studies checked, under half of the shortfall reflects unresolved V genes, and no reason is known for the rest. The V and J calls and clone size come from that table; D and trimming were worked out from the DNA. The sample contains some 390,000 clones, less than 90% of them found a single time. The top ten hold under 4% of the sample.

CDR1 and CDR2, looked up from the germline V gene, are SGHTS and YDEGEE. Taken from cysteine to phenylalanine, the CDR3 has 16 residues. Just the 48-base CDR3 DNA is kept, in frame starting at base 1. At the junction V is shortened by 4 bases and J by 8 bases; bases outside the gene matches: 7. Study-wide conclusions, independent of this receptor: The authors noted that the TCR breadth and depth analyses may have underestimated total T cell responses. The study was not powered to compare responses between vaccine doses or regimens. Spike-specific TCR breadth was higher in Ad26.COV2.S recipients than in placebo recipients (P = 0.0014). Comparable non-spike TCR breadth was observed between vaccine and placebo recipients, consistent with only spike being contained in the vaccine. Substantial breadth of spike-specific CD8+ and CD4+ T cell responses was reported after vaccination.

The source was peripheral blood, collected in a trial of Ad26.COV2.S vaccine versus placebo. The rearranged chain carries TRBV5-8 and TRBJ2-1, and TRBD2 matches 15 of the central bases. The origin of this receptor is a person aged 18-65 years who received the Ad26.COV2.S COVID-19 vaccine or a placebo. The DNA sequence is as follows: TGTGCCAGCAGCCCACAAAGGACTAGCGGGGGGGATGAGCAGTTCTTC. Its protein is CASSPQRTSGGDEQFF. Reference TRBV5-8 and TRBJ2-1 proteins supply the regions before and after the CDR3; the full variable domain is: EAGVTQSPTHLIKTRGQQATLRCSPISGHTSVYWYQQALGLGLQFLLWYDEGEERNRGNFPPRFSGRQFPNYSSELNVNALELEDSALYLCASSPQRTSGGDEQFFGPGTRLTVL.